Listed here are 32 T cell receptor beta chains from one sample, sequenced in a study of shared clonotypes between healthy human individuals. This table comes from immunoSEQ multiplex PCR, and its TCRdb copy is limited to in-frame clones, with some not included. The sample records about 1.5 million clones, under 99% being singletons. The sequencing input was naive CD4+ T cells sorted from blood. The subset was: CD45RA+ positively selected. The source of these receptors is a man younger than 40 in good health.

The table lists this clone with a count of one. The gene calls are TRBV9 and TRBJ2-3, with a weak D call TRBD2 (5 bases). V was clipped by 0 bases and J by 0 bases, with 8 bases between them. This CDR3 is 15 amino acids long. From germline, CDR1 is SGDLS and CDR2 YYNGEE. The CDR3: CASSVERDSTDTQYF. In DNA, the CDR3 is TGTGCCAGCAGCGTAGAACGGGATAGCACAGATACGCAGTATTTT.

The CDR3, as DNA: TGTGCCAGCAGCTTAGCCAGCGGGAGTAAAAATGAGCAGTTCTTC. Residues: CASSLASGSKNEQFF. The rearrangement joins TRBV13 to TRBJ2-1, with TRBD2 identical over 8 bases. CDR3 length equals 15 residues. The germline V gene encodes CDR1 PRHDT and CDR2 FYEKMQ (reference sequence). The ends lost 1 base at V and 7 bases at J; junction bases unmatched: 6.

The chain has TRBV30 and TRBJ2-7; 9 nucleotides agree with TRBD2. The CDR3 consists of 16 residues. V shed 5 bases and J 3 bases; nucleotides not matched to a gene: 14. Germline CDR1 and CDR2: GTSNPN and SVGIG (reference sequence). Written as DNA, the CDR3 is TGTGCCTGGTCCTTAACTGCGGGAGGGCCGGTCTACGAGCAGTACTTC. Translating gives CAWSLTAGGPVYEQYF.

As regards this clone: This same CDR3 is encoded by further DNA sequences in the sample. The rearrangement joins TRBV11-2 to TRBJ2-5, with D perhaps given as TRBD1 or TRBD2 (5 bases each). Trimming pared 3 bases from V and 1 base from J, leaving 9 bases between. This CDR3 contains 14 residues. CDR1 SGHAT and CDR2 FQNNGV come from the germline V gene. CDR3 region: CASSFTGPQETQYF. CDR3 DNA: TGTGCCAGCAGCTTCACGGGGCCCCAAGAGACCCAGTACTTC.

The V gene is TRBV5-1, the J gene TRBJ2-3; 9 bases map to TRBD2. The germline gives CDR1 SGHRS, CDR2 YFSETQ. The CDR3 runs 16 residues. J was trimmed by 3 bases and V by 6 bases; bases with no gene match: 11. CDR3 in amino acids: CASTQWGAGGTDTQYF. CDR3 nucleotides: TGCGCCAGCACCCAGTGGGGTGCGGGAGGGACAGATACGCAGTATTTT.

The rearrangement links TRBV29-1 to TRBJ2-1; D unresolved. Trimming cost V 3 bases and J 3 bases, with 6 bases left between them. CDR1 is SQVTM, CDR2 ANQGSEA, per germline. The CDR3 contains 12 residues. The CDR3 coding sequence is TGCAGCGTTGATGCCGGCTACAATGAGCAGTTCTTC. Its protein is CSVDAGYNEQFF.

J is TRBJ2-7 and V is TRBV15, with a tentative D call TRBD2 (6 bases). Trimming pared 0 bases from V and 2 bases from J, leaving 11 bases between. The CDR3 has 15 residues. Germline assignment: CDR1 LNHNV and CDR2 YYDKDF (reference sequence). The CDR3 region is CATSRDTGETYEQYF. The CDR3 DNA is TGTGCCACCAGCAGAGATACGGGGGAGACCTACGAGCAGTACTTC.

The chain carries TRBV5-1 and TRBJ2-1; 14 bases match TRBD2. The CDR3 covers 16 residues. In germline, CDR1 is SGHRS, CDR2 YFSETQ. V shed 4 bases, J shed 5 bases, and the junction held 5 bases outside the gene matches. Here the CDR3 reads CASSPTGLAGDNEQFF. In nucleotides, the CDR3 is TGCGCCAGCAGCCCCACGGGACTAGCGGGAGACAATGAGCAGTTCTTC.

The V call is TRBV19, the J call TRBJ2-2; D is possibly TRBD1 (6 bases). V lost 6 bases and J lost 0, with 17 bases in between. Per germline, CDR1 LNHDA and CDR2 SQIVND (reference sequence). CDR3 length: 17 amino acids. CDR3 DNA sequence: TGTGCCAGTAGACTCCATGGACAGTCTACGAACACCGGGGAGCTGTTTTTT. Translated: CASRLHGQSTNTGELFF.

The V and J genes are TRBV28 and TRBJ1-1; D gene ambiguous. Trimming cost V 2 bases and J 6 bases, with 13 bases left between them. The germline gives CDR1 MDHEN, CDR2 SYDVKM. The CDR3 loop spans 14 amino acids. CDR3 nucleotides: TGTGCCAGCAGTTTACCGGGCCGGGTCGCTGAAGCTTTCTTT. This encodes CASSLPGRVAEAFF.

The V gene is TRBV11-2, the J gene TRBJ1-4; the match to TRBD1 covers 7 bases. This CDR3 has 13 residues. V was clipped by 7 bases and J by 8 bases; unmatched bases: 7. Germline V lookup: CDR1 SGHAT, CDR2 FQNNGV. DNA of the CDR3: TGTGCCAGCACTAAACAGGGACAGGAAAAACTGTTTTTT. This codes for CASTKQGQEKLFF.

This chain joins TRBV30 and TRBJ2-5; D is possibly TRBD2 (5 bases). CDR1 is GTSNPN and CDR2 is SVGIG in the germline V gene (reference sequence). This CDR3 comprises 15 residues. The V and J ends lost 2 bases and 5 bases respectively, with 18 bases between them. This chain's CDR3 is CAWSIAQRAQETQYF. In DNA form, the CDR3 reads TGTGCCTGGAGTATAGCGCAGAGGGCACAGGAGACCCAGTACTTC.

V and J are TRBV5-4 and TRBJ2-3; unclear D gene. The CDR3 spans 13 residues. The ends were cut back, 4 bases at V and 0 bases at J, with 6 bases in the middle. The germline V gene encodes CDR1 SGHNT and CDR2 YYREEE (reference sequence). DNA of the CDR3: TGTGCCAGCAGCCGTGCTAGCACAGATACGCAGTATTTT. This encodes CASSRASTDTQYF.

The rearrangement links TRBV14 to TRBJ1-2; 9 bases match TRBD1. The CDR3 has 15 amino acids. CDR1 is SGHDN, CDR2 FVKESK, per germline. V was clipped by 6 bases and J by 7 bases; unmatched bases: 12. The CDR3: CASRGSGTGNPGYTF. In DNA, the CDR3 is TGTGCCAGCAGGGGCTCCGGGACAGGGAATCCTGGCTACACCTTC.

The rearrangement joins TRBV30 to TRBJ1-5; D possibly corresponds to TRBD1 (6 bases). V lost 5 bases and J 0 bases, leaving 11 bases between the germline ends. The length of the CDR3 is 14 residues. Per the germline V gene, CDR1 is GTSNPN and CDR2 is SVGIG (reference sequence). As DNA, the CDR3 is TGTGCCTGGTCCGGGACACTTAGCAATCAGCCCCAGCATTTT. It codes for CAWSGTLSNQPQHF.

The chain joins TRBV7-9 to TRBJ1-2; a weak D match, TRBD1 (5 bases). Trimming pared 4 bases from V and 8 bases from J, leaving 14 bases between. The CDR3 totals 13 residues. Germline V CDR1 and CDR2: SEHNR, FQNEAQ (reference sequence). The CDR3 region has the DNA TGTGCCAGCAGCTACTTCCGGGACGCGGGCTACACCTTC. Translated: CASSYFRDAGYTF.

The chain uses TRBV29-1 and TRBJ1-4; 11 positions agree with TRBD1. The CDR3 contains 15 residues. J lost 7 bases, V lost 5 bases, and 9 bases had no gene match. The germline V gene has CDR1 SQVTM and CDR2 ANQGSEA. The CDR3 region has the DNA TGCAGCGTTTGGTCTCCCGGGACAGGGGGTGAAAAACTGTTTTTT. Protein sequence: CSVWSPGTGGEKLFF.

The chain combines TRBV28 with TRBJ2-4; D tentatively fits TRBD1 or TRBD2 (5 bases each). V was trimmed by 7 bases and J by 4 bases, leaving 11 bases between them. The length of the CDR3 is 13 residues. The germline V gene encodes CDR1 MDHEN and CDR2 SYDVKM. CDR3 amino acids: CASTPGGKNIQYF. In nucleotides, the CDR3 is TGTGCCAGCACCCCTGGGGGAAAAAACATTCAGTACTTC.

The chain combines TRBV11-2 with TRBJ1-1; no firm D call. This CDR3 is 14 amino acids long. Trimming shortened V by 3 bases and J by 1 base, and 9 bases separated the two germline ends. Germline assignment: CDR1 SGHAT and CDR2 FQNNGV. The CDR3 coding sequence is TGTGCCAGCAGCTTCTCTAGCACGAACACTGAAGCTTTCTTT. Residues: CASSFSSTNTEAFF.

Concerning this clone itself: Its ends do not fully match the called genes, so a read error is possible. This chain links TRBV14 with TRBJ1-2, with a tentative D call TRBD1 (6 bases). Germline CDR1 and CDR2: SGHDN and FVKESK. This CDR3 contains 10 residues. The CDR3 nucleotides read TGTGCAGAGGCGGCGGACAGCTCGAAGTTC. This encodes CAEAADSSKF.

This CDR3 is CASSQDLRTHWRQYF. The CDR3 DNA follows: TGCGCCAGCAGCCAAGATCTAAGGACTCACTGGAGGCAGTACTTC. The V call is TRBV4-3, the J call TRBJ2-7; tentatively, D is TRBD2 (5 bases). Germline lookup yields CDR1 LGHNA and CDR2 YSLEER. The CDR3 has 15 residues. V lost 0 bases, J lost 9 bases, and 18 bases lay in between.

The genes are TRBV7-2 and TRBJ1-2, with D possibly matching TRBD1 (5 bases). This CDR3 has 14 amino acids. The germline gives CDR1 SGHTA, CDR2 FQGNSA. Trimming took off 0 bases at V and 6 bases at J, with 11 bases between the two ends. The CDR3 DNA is TGTGCCAGCAGCTTAGCGGAGGGACTTGATGGCTACACCTTC. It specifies CASSLAEGLDGYTF.

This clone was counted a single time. The chain's CDR3 is CASSPQGLIVETQYF. CDR3 DNA: TGTGCCAGCAGCCCCCAGGGGCTTATAGTGGAGACCCAGTACTTC. This sequence joins TRBV7-7 and TRBJ2-5; D is perhaps TRBD1 (6 bases). V lost 5 bases, J lost 5 bases, and 18 bases lay in between. Germline CDR1 is SSHAT and CDR2 is FNYEAQ (reference sequence). CDR3 length: 15 amino acids.

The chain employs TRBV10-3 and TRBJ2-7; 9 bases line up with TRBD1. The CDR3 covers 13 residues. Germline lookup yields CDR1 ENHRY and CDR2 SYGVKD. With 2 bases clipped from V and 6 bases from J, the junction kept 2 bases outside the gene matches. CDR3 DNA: TGTGCCATCAGTGAGGGGACAGGGTCCGAGCAGTACTTC. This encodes CAISEGTGSEQYF.

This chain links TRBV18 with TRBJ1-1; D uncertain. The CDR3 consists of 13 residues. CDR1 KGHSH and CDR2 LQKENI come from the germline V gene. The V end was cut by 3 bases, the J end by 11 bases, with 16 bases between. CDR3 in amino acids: CASSPGRQERAFF. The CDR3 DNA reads TGTGCCAGCTCACCTGGGCGTCAAGAGAGGGCTTTCTTT.

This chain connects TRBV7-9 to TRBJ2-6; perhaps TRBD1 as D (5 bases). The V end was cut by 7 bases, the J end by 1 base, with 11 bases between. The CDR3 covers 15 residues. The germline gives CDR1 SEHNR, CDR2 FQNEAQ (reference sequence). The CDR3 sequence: CASNLGESGANVLTF. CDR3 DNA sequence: TGTGCCAGCAACCTAGGGGAATCTGGGGCCAACGTCCTGACTTTC.

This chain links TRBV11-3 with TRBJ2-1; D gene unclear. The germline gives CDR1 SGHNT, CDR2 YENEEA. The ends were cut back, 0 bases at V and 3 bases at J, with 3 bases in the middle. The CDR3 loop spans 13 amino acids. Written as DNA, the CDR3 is TGTGCCAGCAGCTTAGAGGTCTACAATGAGCAGTTCTTC. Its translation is CASSLEVYNEQFF. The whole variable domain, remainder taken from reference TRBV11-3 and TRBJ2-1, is EAGVVQSPRYKIIEKKQPVAFWCNPISGHNTLYWYLQNLGQGPELLIRYENEEAVDDSQLPKDRFSAERLKGVDSTLKIQPAELGDSAVYLCASSLEVYNEQFFGPGTRLTVL.

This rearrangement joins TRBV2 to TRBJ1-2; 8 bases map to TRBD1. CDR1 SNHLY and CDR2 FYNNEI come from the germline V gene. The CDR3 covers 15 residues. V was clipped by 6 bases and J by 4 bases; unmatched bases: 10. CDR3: CASSPRQGNTYGYTF. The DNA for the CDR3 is TGTGCCAGCAGCCCGAGACAGGGGAATACCTATGGCTACACCTTC.

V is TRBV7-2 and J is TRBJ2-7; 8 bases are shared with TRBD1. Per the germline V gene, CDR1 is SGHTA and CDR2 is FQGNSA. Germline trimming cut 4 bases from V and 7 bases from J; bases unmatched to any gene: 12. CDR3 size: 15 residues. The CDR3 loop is CASSWLEEQGEEQYF. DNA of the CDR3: TGTGCCAGCAGCTGGCTCGAAGAACAGGGGGAAGAGCAGTACTTC.

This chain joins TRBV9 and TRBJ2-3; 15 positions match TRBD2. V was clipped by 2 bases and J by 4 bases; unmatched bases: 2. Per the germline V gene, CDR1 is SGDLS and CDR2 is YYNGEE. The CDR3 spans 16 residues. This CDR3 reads CASSVRTSGGADTQYF. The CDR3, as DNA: TGTGCCAGCAGCGTTCGGACTAGCGGGGGGGCAGATACGCAGTATTTT.

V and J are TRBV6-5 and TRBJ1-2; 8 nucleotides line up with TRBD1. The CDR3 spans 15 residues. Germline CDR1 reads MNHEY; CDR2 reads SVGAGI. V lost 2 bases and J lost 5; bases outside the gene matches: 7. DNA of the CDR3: TGTGCCAGCAGTTACCTCCAGGGGGCATCTTATGGCTACACCTTC. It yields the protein CASSYLQGASYGYTF.

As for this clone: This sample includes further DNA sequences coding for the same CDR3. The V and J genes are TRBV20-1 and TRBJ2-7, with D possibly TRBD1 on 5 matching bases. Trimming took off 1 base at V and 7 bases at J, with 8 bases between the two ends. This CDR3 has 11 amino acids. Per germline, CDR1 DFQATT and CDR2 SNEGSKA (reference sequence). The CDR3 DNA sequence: TGCAGTGCTAGAGGGGGCGGAGAGCAGTACTTC. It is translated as CSARGGGEQYF.